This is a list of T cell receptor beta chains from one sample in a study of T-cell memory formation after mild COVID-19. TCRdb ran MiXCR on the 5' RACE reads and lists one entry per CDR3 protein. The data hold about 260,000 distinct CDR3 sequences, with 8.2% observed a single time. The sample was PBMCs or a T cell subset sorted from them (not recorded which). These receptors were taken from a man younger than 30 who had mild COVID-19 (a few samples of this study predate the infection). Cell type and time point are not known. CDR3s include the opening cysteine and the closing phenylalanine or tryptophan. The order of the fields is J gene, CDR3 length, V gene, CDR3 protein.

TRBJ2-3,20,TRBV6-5,CASSYSLAGGPEFGTDTQYF
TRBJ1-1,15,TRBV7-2,CASSHGGQGGTEAFF
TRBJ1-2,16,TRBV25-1,CASSEEGVTSYYGYTF
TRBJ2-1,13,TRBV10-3,CAIGGGGLDEQFF
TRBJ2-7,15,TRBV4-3,CASRRWDKAWDEQYF
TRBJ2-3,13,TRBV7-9,CASSFQGGDTQYF
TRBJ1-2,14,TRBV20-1,CSARTLRGPYGYTF
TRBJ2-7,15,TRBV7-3,CASSFFHGKDYEQYF
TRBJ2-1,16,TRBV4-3,CASSQEGGGTYNEQFF
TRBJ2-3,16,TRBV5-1,CASRGGASSSTDTQYF
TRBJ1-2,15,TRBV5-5,CASSLDRARNYGYTF
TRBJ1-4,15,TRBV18,CASSPRGARSEKLFF
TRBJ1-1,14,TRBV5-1,CASSLETGTTEAFF
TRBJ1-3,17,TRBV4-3,CASSQKGTAGGGNTIYF
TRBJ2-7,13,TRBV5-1,CASSLQESYEQYF
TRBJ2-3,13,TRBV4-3,CASSQGRLDTQYF
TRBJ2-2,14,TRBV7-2,CASSLESKSGELFF
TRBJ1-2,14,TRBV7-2,CASSLGGTRYGYTF
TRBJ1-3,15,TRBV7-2,CASSSRGGSGNTIYF
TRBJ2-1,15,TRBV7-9,CASSLGDRYNNEQFF
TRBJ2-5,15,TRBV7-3,CASSSSGGAGETQYF
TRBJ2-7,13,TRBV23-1,CASSPQGVREQYF
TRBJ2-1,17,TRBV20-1,CSARDPRAGGPYNEQFF
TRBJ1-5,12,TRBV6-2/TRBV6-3,CASSYQFQPQHF
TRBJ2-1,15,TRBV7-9,CASSLVASSYNEQFF
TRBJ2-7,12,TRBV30,CAWGQGMDEQYF
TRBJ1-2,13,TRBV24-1,CATSDRSNYGYTF
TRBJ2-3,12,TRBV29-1,CSVGDTTDTQYF
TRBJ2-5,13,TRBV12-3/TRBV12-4,CASSRTRGETQYF
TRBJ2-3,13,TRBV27,CASSFTWRDTQYF
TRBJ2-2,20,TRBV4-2,CASSSPWGEPGPGSSGELFF
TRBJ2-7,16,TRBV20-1,CSARDWGLAGSYEQYF
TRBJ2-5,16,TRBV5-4,CASSLAEPSLQETQYF
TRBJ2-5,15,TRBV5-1,CASSLVAGDQETQYF
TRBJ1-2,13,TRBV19,CASNRRRGYGYTF
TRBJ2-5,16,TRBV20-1,CSARVPTDRGRETQYF
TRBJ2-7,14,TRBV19,CASTPTSGGLEQYF
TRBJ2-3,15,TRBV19,CASTPRLARTDTQYF
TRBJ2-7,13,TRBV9,CASSVTSGYEQYF
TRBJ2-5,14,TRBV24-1,CATSGDRGVGVQYF
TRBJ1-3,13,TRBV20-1,CSARDGLGNTIYF
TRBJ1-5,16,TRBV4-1,CASSQDRTGYIQPQHF
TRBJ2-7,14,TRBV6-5,CASHRFGSTYEQYF